This T cell receptor beta chain came from a study of OX40 agonist ivuxolimab in advanced cancers. Whole-study context: A male proportion of 82.7% was recorded, with mean age approximately 57 years and range about 20 to 79.

Study-wide results and limits: More expanded clones were found, on average, in CD8+ than in CD4+ T cells. CD4+ and CD8+ blood T cells expanded clonally by week 6 at 0.1 to 3.0 mg/kg.

TCRdb's table, derived via immunoSEQ multiplex PCR, lists solely in-frame clones and lacks some. The sample records some 58,000 clones, approximately 90% being singletons. Systemic immunosuppression or a history of autoimmune disease excluded patients. Regarding this clone: The antigen remains undetermined.

V was clipped by 7 bases and J by 8 bases; unmatched bases: 11. This CDR3 contains 15 residues. The germline gives CDR1 MNHEY, CDR2 SVGAGI. Sequenced material: CD4+ or CD8+ T cells sorted from blood, taken in a trial of the OX40 agonist ivuxolimab. The rearrangement links TRBV6-5 to TRBJ2-1, with 10 positions matching TRBD2. This TCR was sampled from an adult with an advanced solid tumor such as melanoma, head and neck, liver or kidney cancer. CDR3 sequence reads: CASTRSTSGFDEQFF. The CDR3 DNA sequence: TGTGCCAGCACCCGTTCGACTAGCGGGTTCGATGAGCAGTTCTTC.